At least ten counts were recorded for the clone carrying this TCR beta chain. Its antigen remains unknown. One entry per CDR3 protein results from TCRdb running MiXCR on the 5' RACE reads. The table has about 340,000 distinct CDR3 sequences, around 20% seen once. Germline V gene data show CDR1 as MNHEY and CDR2 as SMNVEV (reference sequence). Trimming stripped 8 bases from V and 5 bases from J, with 15 bases between. The CDR3 totals 13 residues. The data were taken from a study of T-cell memory formation after mild COVID-19. Overall study results and limits: That cross-reactive memory joined was suggested by some responding clones appearing in pre-infection memory. Shrinking CD4+ clones resided mostly in CM and EM, and CD8+ ones in EMRA.

The sequence was obtained from a man younger than 35 who had mild COVID-19 (a few samples of this study predate the infection). Cell type and time point are not known. The rearrangement joins TRBV27 to TRBJ2-5; no definite D call. The specimen sequenced was PBMCs or a T cell subset sorted from them (not recorded which). CDR3 region: CASPKVGMETQYF. The DNA of the CDR3 is TGTGCCAGCCCCAAGGTAGGGATGGAGACCCAGTACTTC.